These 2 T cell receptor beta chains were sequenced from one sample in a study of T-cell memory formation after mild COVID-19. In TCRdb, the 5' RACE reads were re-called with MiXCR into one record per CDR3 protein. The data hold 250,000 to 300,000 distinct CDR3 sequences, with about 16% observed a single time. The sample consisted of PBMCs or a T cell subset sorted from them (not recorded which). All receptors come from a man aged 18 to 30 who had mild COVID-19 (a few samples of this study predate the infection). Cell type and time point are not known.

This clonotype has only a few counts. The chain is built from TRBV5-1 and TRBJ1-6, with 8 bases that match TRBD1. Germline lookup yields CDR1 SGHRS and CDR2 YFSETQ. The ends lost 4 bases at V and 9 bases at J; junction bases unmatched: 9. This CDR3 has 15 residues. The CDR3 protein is CASSDSGTGVSPLHF. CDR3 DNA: TGCGCCAGCAGCGACTCCGGGACAGGCGTTTCACCCCTCCACTTT.

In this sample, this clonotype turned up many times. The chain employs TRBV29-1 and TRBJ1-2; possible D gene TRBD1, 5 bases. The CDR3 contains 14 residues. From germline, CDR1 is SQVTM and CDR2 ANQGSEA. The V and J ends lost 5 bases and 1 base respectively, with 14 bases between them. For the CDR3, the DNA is TGCAGCGTTAGTATCGGGGGAAATAACTATGGCTACACCTTC. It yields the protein CSVSIGGNNYGYTF.